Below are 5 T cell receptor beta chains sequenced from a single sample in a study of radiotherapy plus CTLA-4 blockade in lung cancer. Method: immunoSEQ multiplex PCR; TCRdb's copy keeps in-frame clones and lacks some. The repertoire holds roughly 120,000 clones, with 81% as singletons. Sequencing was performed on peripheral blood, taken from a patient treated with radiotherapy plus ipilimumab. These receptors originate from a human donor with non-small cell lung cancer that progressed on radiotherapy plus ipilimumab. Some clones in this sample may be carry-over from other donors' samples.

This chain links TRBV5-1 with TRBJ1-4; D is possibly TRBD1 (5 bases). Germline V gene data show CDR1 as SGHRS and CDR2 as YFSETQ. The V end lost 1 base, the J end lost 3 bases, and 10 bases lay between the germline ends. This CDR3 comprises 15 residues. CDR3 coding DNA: TGCGCCAGCAGCTTGCTCGGGGCGCCTAATGAAAAACTGTTTTTT. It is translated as CASSLLGAPNEKLFF.

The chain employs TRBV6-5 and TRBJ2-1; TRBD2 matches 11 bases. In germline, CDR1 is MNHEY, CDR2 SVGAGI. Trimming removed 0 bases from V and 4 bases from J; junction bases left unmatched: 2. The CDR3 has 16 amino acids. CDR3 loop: CASSYSGLAAYNEQFF. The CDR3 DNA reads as TGTGCCAGCAGTTACTCGGGACTAGCGGCTTACAATGAGCAGTTCTTC.

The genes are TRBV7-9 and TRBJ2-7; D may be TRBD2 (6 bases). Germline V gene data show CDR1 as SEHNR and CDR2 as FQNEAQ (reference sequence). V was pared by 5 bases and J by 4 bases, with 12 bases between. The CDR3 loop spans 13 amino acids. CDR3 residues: CASSPMGGYEQYF. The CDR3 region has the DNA TGTGCCAGCAGCCCTATGGGGGGTTACGAGCAGTACTTC.

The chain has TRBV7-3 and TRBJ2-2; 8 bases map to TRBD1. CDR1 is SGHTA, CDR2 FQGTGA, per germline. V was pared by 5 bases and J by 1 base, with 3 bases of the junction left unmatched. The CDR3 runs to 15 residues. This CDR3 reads CASSQGAGNTGELFF. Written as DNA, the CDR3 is TGTGCCAGCAGCCAGGGGGCAGGGAACACCGGGGAGCTGTTTTTT.

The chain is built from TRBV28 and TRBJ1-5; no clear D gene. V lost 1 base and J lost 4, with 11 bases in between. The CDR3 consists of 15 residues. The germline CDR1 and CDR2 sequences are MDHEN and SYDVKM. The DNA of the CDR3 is TGTGCCAGCAGTTTATCCGGGCAGGCAAATCAGCCCCAGCATTTT. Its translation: CASSLSGQANQPQHF.